The clone carrying this TCR beta chain has just a few counts. Its antigen is undetermined. CDR1 and CDR2 (germline): SGDLS, YYNGEE. This CDR3 comprises 13 residues. The V and J ends lost 5 bases and 5 bases respectively, with 11 bases between them. TCRdb analysed the PCR reads with MiXCR anew, one entry per CDR3 protein. This sample yields about 65,000 distinct CDR3 sequences, of which less than 20% are seen a single time; approximately 1.5% belongs to the top ten. This entry is derived from a study of molecular identifiers for immune sequencing clone quantification. For the study at large: Replicates partitioned RNA from about 20,000 or 100,000 naive CD8 cells into five parts, sequencing four. Study-wide findings and caveats: Jurkat TCR RNA spiked in from one cell reportedly remained identifiable amid roughly 940,000 naive cells.

This receptor was identified in a human donor in good health. Some libraries in this study had Jurkat cell RNA spiked in. The sample consisted of naive CD8+ T cells from blood, with Jurkat cell RNA spiked in. Noted subset: FACS-sorted CD8+CD4-CCR7+CD45RA+ naive T cells. The gene calls are TRBV9 and TRBJ2-1; the D gene is possibly TRBD1 (5 bases). As DNA, the CDR3 is TGTGCCAGCAGTACAGGTTTAAACAATGAGCAGTTCTTC. It yields the protein CASSTGLNNEQFF.